This T cell receptor (beta chain) was identified during a study of prognosis after radiotherapy for stage I lung cancer. Study observations and caveats: Shannon entropy after stereotactic body radiation therapy was lower in patients who developed distant metastases.

It was by two-round multiplex PCR that TCR beta CDR3 was amplified from genomic DNA. First-round PCR used primers specific to each TRBV and TRBJ gene. TCRdb used MiXCR to reprocess the multiplex PCR reads, holding one entry per CDR3 protein. Of over 20,000 distinct CDR3 sequences listed, 35% to 40% are singletons. Germline values: CDR1 MDHEN, CDR2 SYDVKM. The CDR3 spans 16 residues. Trimming stripped 6 bases from V and 4 bases from J, with 19 bases between. This clonotype was recorded many times. No antigen is known for it. The chain combines TRBV28 with TRBJ1-5, with D perhaps matching TRBD1 (5 bases). The sequencing used PBMCs, collected before or after stereotactic body radiation therapy (not recorded which). The sequence was obtained from a donor at least 50 years old with non-small cell lung cancer. This CDR3 reads CASRTPPWGRNQPQHF. For the CDR3, the DNA is TGTGCCAGCAGAACCCCTCCGTGGGGACGGAATCAGCCCCAGCATTTT.